Presented here are 23 T cell receptor beta chains from one specimen sequenced in a study of T cell repertoires in aging, cancer and after chemotherapy. Multiplex touch-down PCR with TRB-A/B primers amplified rearranged V-D-J TRB sequences. One entry per CDR3 protein, called by TCRdb with MiXCR from the multiplex PCR reads. The sample yields about 1,300 distinct CDR3 sequences, more than 15% seen once. Peripheral blood genomic DNA, not sorted cells or RNA, was the template. Sequencing was carried out using blood. The receptors shown here come from a human donor with a solid tumor.

This clonotype is medium-sized (0.01 to 0.1%) in the sample. Written as DNA, the CDR3 is TGTGCCAGTACTGTTACAGGGGCGGGCAATCAGCCCCAGCATTTT. It codes for CASTVTGAGNQPQHF. The rearrangement uses TRBV19 and TRBJ1-5; 7 bases are shared with TRBD1. J was trimmed by 2 bases and V by 7 bases; bases with no gene match: 8. CDR1 LNHDA and CDR2 SQIVND come from the germline V gene (reference sequence). This CDR3 has 15 residues. Full variable domain (rest looked up from reference TRBV19 and TRBJ1-5): DGGITQSPKYLFRKEGQNVTLSCEQNLNHDAMYWYRQDPGQGLRLIYYSQIVNDFQKGDIAEGYSVSREKKESFPLTVTSAQKNPTAFYLCASTVTGAGNQPQHFGDGTRLSIL.

This sequence joins TRBV6-2 or TRBV6-3 and TRBJ2-2; 7 bases map to TRBD2. The CDR3 spans 14 residues. Germline CDR1 and CDR2: MNHEY and SVGEGT. The V segment lost 6 bases and the J segment 5 bases; nucleotides outside the gene matches: 6. CDR3: CASSRGLPTGELFF. The CDR3 DNA is TGTGCCAGCAGCCGGGGACTACCGACCGGGGAGCTGTTTTTT.

The CDR3 nucleotides are TGTGCCAGCAGTCCCCGACAGGGAGTTTTTTCACCCCTCCACTTT. Amino acids: CASSPRQGVFSPLHF. The rearrangement uses TRBV27 and TRBJ1-6; 7 bases agree with TRBD1. This CDR3 has 15 amino acids. Germline V gene lookup returns CDR1 MNHEY and CDR2 SMNVEV (reference sequence). V shed 5 bases, J shed 9 bases, and the junction held 10 bases outside the gene matches.

Only one count was recorded for this clonotype. A read error may be the cause here, since a much bigger clone is one base away. This sequence joins TRBV7-3 and TRBJ2-1; 7 bases line up with TRBD1. This CDR3 has 13 residues. CDR1 SGHTA and CDR2 FQGTGA come from the germline V gene. The CDR3 nucleotides read TGTACCAGCAGCTTCGCCAGGGGGAATGAGCAGTTCTTC. This codes for CTSSFARGNEQFF.

The sample holds a few counts of this clonotype. The V call is TRBV11-2, the J call TRBJ1-3; D ambiguous. This CDR3 has 15 amino acids. The V end lost 0 bases, the J end lost 0 bases, and 6 bases lay between the germline ends. CDR1 SGHAT and CDR2 FQNNGV come from the germline V gene. The CDR3 sequence is CASSLDFGSGNTIYF. Here the CDR3 DNA reads TGTGCCAGCAGCTTAGATTTCGGCTCTGGAAACACCATATATTTT.

Sample share makes this clonotype large. V gene TRBV7-2 combines with J gene TRBJ2-3, with D unclear. Germline-derived CDR1 and CDR2 are SGHTA and FQGNSA. The CDR3 is 14 amino acids. Trimming pared 5 bases from V and 0 bases from J, leaving 9 bases between. The CDR3 protein is CASSPLSSTDTQYF. CDR3 in DNA: TGTGCCAGCAGCCCCTTGTCTAGCACAGATACGCAGTATTTT.

By sample fraction, this clonotype is large. V gene TRBV7-6 combines with J gene TRBJ1-1; no clear D gene. CDR3 length: 14 amino acids. Germline CDR1 reads SGHVS; CDR2 reads FNYEAQ. V gave up 0 bases and J gave up 0 bases, with 5 bases separating them. The CDR3 region has the DNA TGTGCCAGCAGCTTAGCGAGGGTGAACACTGAAGCTTTCTTT. Translated: CASSLARVNTEAFF.

The chain carries TRBV20-1 and TRBJ2-7; tentative D call: TRBD1 (6 bases). The CDR3 is made up of 17 amino acids. V was shortened by 6 bases and J by 0 bases, with 24 bases between the two germline ends. Germline V CDR1 and CDR2: DFQATT, SNEGSKA (reference sequence). The CDR3 DNA sequence: TGCAGTGCCACCCTGTTTTCGACAGGCTCTAGCTCCTACGAGCAGTACTTC. It yields the protein CSATLFSTGSSSYEQYF.

This chain uses TRBV12-3 or TRBV12-4 with TRBJ1-1, with TRBD1 identical over 7 bases. The CDR3 runs to 13 residues. J gave up 8 bases and V 5 bases, and 8 bases lay outside the gene matches. This CDR3 is CASSRMTGREAFF. CDR3 DNA sequence: TGTGCCAGCAGTCGGATGACAGGGAGAGAAGCTTTCTTT.

About this clonotype itself: A read error may account for a junction end that differs from germline. The rearrangement joins TRBV30 to TRBJ2-3; the D is unclear. The CDR3 length is 12 residues. Germline V gene lookup returns CDR1 GTSNPN and CDR2 SVGIG (reference sequence). CDR3 coding DNA: TGTGCCTGGAGTGGTGTTACAGATACGCAGTACTTT. It specifies CAWSGVTDTQYF. The full variable domain, rest sourced from reference TRBV30 and TRBJ2-3, is SQTIHQWPATLVQPVGSPLSLECTVEGTSNPNLYWYRQAAGRGLQLLFYSVGIGQISSEVPQNLSASRPQDRQFILSSKKLLLSDSGFYLCAWSGVTDTQYFGPGTRLTVL.

Judged by abundance, this clonotype is medium-sized (0.01 to 0.1%). The rearrangement uses TRBV6-5 and TRBJ2-3; 7 bases match TRBD1. In germline, CDR1 is MNHEY, CDR2 SVGAGI. The CDR3 is 14 residues long. With V trimmed by 6 bases and J by 9 bases, 12 bases remained unmatched. CDR3 in DNA: TGTGCCAGCAGCGCCGGGACAGCGACTAAAACGCAGTATTTT. This encodes CASSAGTATKTQYF.

Relative to its sample, this clonotype is large (0.1 to 1%). The chain combines TRBV7-2 with TRBJ2-3, with TRBD1 matching 7 bases. Germline V lookup: CDR1 SGHTA, CDR2 FQGNSA. CDR3 length equals 13 residues. Trimming took 9 bases from V and 3 from J; bases not matched to a gene: 6. The CDR3 loop reads CASMRTGTDTQYF. For the CDR3, the DNA is TGTGCCAGTATGCGGACAGGAACAGATACGCAGTATTTT.

This sequence joins TRBV28 and TRBJ2-7, with D perhaps given as TRBD1 or TRBD2 (5 bases each). Per the germline V gene, CDR1 is MDHEN and CDR2 is SYDVKM. V shed 3 bases and J shed 4 bases, with 13 bases lying between them. This CDR3 is 14 amino acids long. The CDR3 DNA reads as TGTGCCAGCAGTTTTAGTTCGGGGCTTTACGAGCAGTACTTC. Protein sequence: CASSFSSGLYEQYF. Combining the CDR3 with reference TRBV28 and TRBJ2-7 gives the whole variable domain DVKVTQSSRYLVKRTGEKVFLECVQDMDHENMFWYRQDPGLGLRLIYFSYDVKMKEKGDIPEGYSVSREKKERFSLILESASTNQTSMYLCASSFSSGLYEQYFGPGTRLTVT.

This clonotype has just a few counts. V gene TRBV18 combines with J gene TRBJ1-3; the D is unclear. From germline, CDR1 is KGHSH and CDR2 LQKENI. This CDR3 region has 14 residues. Between the trimmed V and J ends, which lost 3 bases and 2 bases, there was a span of 8 bases. Written as DNA, the CDR3 is TGTGCCAGCTCACCGGGGTCTACTGGAAACACCATATATTTT. Its protein is CASSPGSTGNTIYF.

This clonotype was counted only a few times. The chain couples TRBV18 to TRBJ1-1; maybe TRBD1 (6 bases). The CDR3 loop spans 15 amino acids. Looked up from germline, CDR1 is KGHSH and CDR2 is LQKENI. V lost 0 bases to trimming and J lost 5 bases, with 13 bases between them. The CDR3 here is CASSPPGGVGTEAFF. Here the CDR3 DNA reads TGTGCCAGCTCACCACCCGGGGGCGTCGGTACTGAAGCTTTCTTT.

By share, this clonotype counts as large. The V gene is TRBV29-1, the J gene TRBJ2-2; 9 bases fit TRBD1. The CDR3 is 12 amino acids. CDR1 is SQVTM and CDR2 is ANQGSEA in the germline V gene. The junction had 1 base not matched to a gene; V was cut back by 6 bases and J by 5 bases. CDR3 region: CSVTGGTGELFF. The CDR3 bases are TGCAGCGTGACAGGGGGTACCGGGGAGCTGTTTTTT.

This chain uses TRBV20-1 with TRBJ1-1; 7 bases match TRBD1. Germline V gene lookup returns CDR1 DFQATT and CDR2 SNEGSKA (reference sequence). The ends lost 6 bases at V and 11 bases at J; junction bases unmatched: 12. The length of the CDR3 is 12 residues. The CDR3 region is CSAKRGRSEAFF. The DNA of the CDR3 is TGCAGTGCGAAGAGGGGGCGATCGGAGGCTTTCTTT.

J is TRBJ1-5 and V is TRBV5-6; 9 nucleotides match TRBD1. The CDR3 runs to 14 residues. V lost 4 bases to trimming and J lost 9 bases; unmatched junction nucleotides: 8. CDR1 SGHDT and CDR2 YYEEEE come from the germline V gene. The CDR3 protein is CASSLTGGYSPQHF. CDR3 nucleotides: TGTGCCAGCAGCCTCACAGGGGGCTATTCGCCCCAGCATTTT. Filled out from reference TRBV5-6 and TRBJ1-5, the complete variable domain reads DAGVTQSPTHLIKTRGQQVTLRCSPKSGHDTVSWYQQALGQGPQFIFQYYEEEERQRGNFPDRFSGHQFPNYSSELNVNALLLGDSALYLCASSLTGGYSPQHFGDGTRLSIL.

This clonotype is termed medium-sized. V and J are TRBV27 and TRBJ1-5; D may be TRBD1 (5 bases). V lost 2 bases and J lost 0, with 11 bases in between. Per germline, CDR1 MNHEY and CDR2 SMNVEV (reference sequence). The CDR3 covers 16 residues. The CDR3 coding sequence is TGTGCCAGCAGTTTAACCGGGACGAATAGCAATCAGCCCCAGCATTTT. Its translation: CASSLTGTNSNQPQHF.

By its share, this clonotype is large. The chain combines TRBV19 with TRBJ1-5; 8 nucleotides agree with TRBD1. CDR1 and CDR2 from the germline V gene are LNHDA and SQIVND (reference sequence). J gave up 7 bases and V 5 bases, and 7 bases lay outside the gene matches. This CDR3 is 14 amino acids long. The CDR3 coding sequence is TGTGCCAGTAGTTACGGACAGGGAGGACAGCCCCAGCATTTT. Translation gives CASSYGQGGQPQHF.

As concerns this clonotype: This may be a read error, as it is one base from a much larger clone. This sequence joins TRBV7-9 and TRBJ1-2, with 9 bases identical to TRBD1. The V gene's germline CDR1 is SEHNR and CDR2 FQNEAQ (reference sequence). V dropped 1 base and J dropped 7; count of bases not matched to a gene: 10. This CDR3 contains 16 residues. The CDR3: CASSLDGTGSGCGYTF. CDR3 in DNA: TGTGCCAGCAGCTTAGACGGGACAGGGAGTGGCTGTGGCTACACCTTC.

As concerns this clonotype: A much larger clone is a single base away; this may be a read error. The chain combines TRBV5-6 with TRBJ2-3; D is uncertain. The CDR3 is made up of 13 amino acids. The ends were cut back, 0 bases at V and 2 bases at J, with 4 bases in the middle. Germline CDR1 SGHDT, CDR2 YYEEEE. CDR3 in DNA: TGTGCCAGCAGCTTGGACCTCACAGATACGCAGTATTTT. As protein: CASSLDLTDTQYF.

The table lists this clonotype with a few counts. This chain connects TRBV6-5 to TRBJ2-4; D tentatively reads TRBD1 or TRBD2 (5 bases each). CDR1 is MNHEY and CDR2 is SVGAGI in the germline V gene. The CDR3 covers 17 residues. Trimming stripped 6 bases from V and 0 bases from J, with 18 bases between. CDR3 sequence reads: CASSPGTALLAKNIQYF. As DNA, the CDR3 is TGTGCCAGCAGCCCCGGGACCGCCTTACTAGCCAAAAACATTCAGTACTTC.